The rows below give T cell receptor beta chains drawn from one sample of a study of monozygotic twins with cystic fibrosis. The data were produced by immunoSEQ multiplex PCR, yet TCRdb's version contains in-frame clones alone and is incomplete. The table records 12,000 to 15,000 clones, 85% of them present only once. The sample consisted of blood. The source of these receptors is a boy younger than 18 with cystic fibrosis. The CDR3 runs from the conserved cysteine through the conserved F or W. The D gene is left open where the match is weak. Expanded clones get a size class; other rows say once, few or many, or leave the size out.

TGTGCCAGCAGCCAAACAGGGGGCATCTACGAGCAGTACTTC | CASSQTGGIYEQYF | TRBD1 | TRBV14 | - | TRBJ2-7
TGTGCCAGCAGCCTCGGACTAGCGGCCGCAGCCTACGAGCAGTACTTC | CASSLGLAAAAYEQYF | TRBD2 | TRBV4-2 | - | TRBJ2-7
TGTGCCAGCAGCCGTTCTTCGGTCGGTATCGATTATAATTCACCCCTCCACTTT | CASSRSSVGIDYNSPLHF | - | TRBV5-5 | - | TRBJ1-6
TGTGCCAGCAGACCGAGGACAGATCCCTATGGCTACACCTTC | CASRPRTDPYGYTF | - | TRBV6-5 | - | TRBJ1-2
TGTGCCTGGAGTCGGACTCCGGAGCGAACGTACTTC | CAWSRTPERTYF | - | TRBV30 | - | TRBJ2-5
TGTGCCAGCAGTTTTTATGGTAGAGCAACCTACGAGCAGTACTTC | CASSFYGRATYEQYF | - | TRBV27 | - | TRBJ2-7
TGCAGTGCGAAACTAGCGAGGGCTATCGTTTTT | CSAKLARAIVF | TRBD2 | TRBV20-1 | - | TRBJ2-3
TGTGCCAGCAGCGTAGCATTGGGGGGGAACTATGGCTACACCTTC | CASSVALGGNYGYTF | - | TRBV9 | - | TRBJ1-2
TGTGCCTGGGATGGGACAGGGTTTAGGAATTCACCCCTCCACTTT | CAWDGTGFRNSPLHF | TRBD1 | TRBV30 | - | TRBJ1-6
TGCAGTGCTATAACAGATACGCAGTATTTT | CSAITDTQYF | - | TRBV20-1 | once | TRBJ2-3
TGTGCCAGCAGCTTAGAATCTTCACTAGCGGGTAGCTCCTACAATGAGCAGTTCTTC | CASSLESSLAGSSYNEQFF | TRBD2 | TRBV7-9 | - | TRBJ2-1
TGTGCCAGCAGTCCCGGGACAGGGAGGACCCAGTACTTC | CASSPGTGRTQYF | TRBD1 | TRBV6-1 | - | TRBJ2-5
TGTGCCAGCTCACCCTCTCCAGCGGGGAGGGAGACCCAGTACTTC | CASSPSPAGRETQYF | TRBD2 | TRBV18 | - | TRBJ2-5
TGTGCCAGCAGCCCGCGACAGGGCCCCTATGGCTACACCTTC | CASSPRQGPYGYTF | TRBD1 | TRBV7-9 | - | TRBJ1-2
TGTGCCAGCAGCTTTCGGGATCTACCTGATACGCAGTATTTT | CASSFRDLPDTQYF | - | TRBV7-3 | - | TRBJ2-3
TGTGCCAGCAGTTATTCGTTTTTGGATGTTAATGAAAAACTGTTTTTT | CASSYSFLDVNEKLFF | - | TRBV6-5 | - | TRBJ1-4
TGTGCCATCACCCGACAGGGGAGCTATGGCTACACCTTC | CAITRQGSYGYTF | TRBD1 | TRBV10-3 | - | TRBJ1-2
TGTGCCAGCAGTCGGGACGGGCAAACCTACGAGCAGTACTTC | CASSRDGQTYEQYF | - | TRBV27 | - | TRBJ2-7
TGTGCCAGCAGCCCAATTAGGGCTGAAGCTTTCTTT | CASSPIRAEAFF | - | TRBV7-9 | - | TRBJ1-1
TGTGCCAGCAGCTTAGGGACAGGGCCCTACGAGCAGTACTTC | CASSLGTGPYEQYF | TRBD1 | TRBV7-8 | - | TRBJ2-7
TGTGCCAGTAGCGCCCAGGGTGGCAATCAGCCCCAGCATTTT | CASSAQGGNQPQHF | - | TRBV19 | few | TRBJ1-5
TGTGCCAGCAGCCAAAAACAGGGCAGCTCTGGGGCCAACGTCCTGACTTTC | CASSQKQGSSGANVLTF | - | TRBV4-2 | - | TRBJ2-6
TGTGCCAGCAGTGAACCGGGACTAGCGTCGACAGAGACCCAGTACTTC | CASSEPGLASTETQYF | TRBD2 | TRBV9 | - | TRBJ2-5
TGTGCCAGCACTTCATCACTAGCAACCACCTACGAGCAGTACTTC | CASTSSLATTYEQYF | - | TRBV27 | - | TRBJ2-7
TGTGCCAGCTCACCAATGGGACAGGGAGTCGAAAAACTGTTTTTT | CASSPMGQGVEKLFF | TRBD1 | TRBV18 | - | TRBJ1-4
TGCGCCAGCAGCTTGCTCAGGCATAATTCACCCCTCCACTTT | CASSLLRHNSPLHF | - | TRBV5-1 | - | TRBJ1-6
TGTGCCAGCAGTTTGGGTGGGGAGTATGGAAACACCATATATTTT | CASSLGGEYGNTIYF | - | TRBV27 | - | TRBJ1-3
TGCAGTGCCCTCAGCAGGTGCTGGCTCTTC | CSALSRCWLF | - | TRBV20-1 | - | TRBJ2-1
TGCGCCAGCAGCTCCATGACATACAACACTGAAGCTTTCTTT | CASSSMTYNTEAFF | - | TRBV5-1 | - | TRBJ1-1
TGTGCCAGCAGCCTAAATTCTGGGGCGGCGATTGAAGCTTTCTTT | CASSLNSGAAIEAFF | - | TRBV6-6 | once | TRBJ1-1
TGTGCCAGCAGGGTGACAGCGTATAGCAATCAGCCCCAGCATTTT | CASRVTAYSNQPQHF | - | TRBV6-1 | - | TRBJ1-5
TGTGCCAGTAGCCAGGGGGCGGTTGAAAAACTGTTTTTT | CASSQGAVEKLFF | TRBD1 | TRBV19 | - | TRBJ1-4
TGTGCCAGCAGCGCCCAGGTCTACGAGCAGTACTTC | CASSAQVYEQYF | - | TRBV5-5 | - | TRBJ2-7
TGTGCCTGGAGTGTCGGAAGTAACACTGAAGCTTTCTTT | CAWSVGSNTEAFF | - | TRBV30 | - | TRBJ1-1
TGCGCCAGCAGAAGGGGGGCTATCGACGAGCAGTACTTC | CASRRGAIDEQYF | - | TRBV10-2 | - | TRBJ2-7
TGCGCCAGCAGCTTGGAAGCGGGGGTCCCCTACGAGCAGTACTTC | CASSLEAGVPYEQYF | TRBD2 | TRBV5-1 | - | TRBJ2-7
TGTGCCAGCAGTTACTCGAGAGGGGACCCCCTCCACTTT | CASSYSRGDPLHF | - | TRBV6-6 | - | TRBJ1-6
TGTGCCAGTAGTTACCAGAGTCAGCCCCAGCATTTT | CASSYQSQPQHF | - | TRBV19 | few | TRBJ1-5
TGTGCCAGGGGTAGATTCACCATATATTTT | CARGRFTIYF | - | TRBV5-6 | - | TRBJ1-3
TGCGCCAGCAGCTTGGACCCTCTAGCGGGTTCTGAGCAGTTCTTC | CASSLDPLAGSEQFF | TRBD2 | TRBV5-1 | - | TRBJ2-1
TGTGCCAGCAGGGGATCGCGGGGGGGCAGCAATAGAGACAATGAGCAGTTCTTC | CASRGSRGGSNRDNEQFF | TRBD2 | TRBV7-9 | - | TRBJ2-1
TGCAGCGTTGAAACCCACAGGGGAGAGGGCTATGGCTACACCTTC | CSVETHRGEGYGYTF | TRBD1 | TRBV29-1 | - | TRBJ1-2
TGTGCCAGCAGCCACGTTGAGGGCGGGGAGCTGTTTTTT | CASSHVEGGELFF | - | TRBV5-6 | - | TRBJ2-2
TGTGCCAGCCGTTACGAGCAGTACTTC | CASRYEQYF | - | TRBV28 | - | TRBJ2-7
TGTGCCAGCAGTGAAACGGGGGGAGAGACCCAGTACTTC | CASSETGGETQYF | TRBD2 | TRBV6-1 | - | TRBJ2-5